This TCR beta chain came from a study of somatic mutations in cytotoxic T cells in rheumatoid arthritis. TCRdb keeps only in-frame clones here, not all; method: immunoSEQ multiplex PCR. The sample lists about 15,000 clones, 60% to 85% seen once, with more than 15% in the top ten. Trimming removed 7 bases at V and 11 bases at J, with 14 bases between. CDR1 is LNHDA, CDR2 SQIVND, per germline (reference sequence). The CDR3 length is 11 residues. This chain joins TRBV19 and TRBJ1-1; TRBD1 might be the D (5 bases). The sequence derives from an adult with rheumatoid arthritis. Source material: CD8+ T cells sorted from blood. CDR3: CASKGTVRAFF. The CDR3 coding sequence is TGTGCCAGTAAAGGGACGGTGAGGGCTTTCTTT.